The 17 T cell receptor beta chains presented below share a single source sample, sequenced in a study of blood T cells in healthy people across ages (dated by TCRdb to between 2015 and 2016). Library preparation was by 5' RACE. A second PCR of 7 to 11 cycles was run with a J-beta primer mix and a sample-barcoded 5' primer. The public reads were reprocessed in TCRdb via fastp at Q25 and MiXCR, keeping in-frame beta chains. Rows are unified per CDR3 protein, each entry keeping the most common DNA and genes. Counted in this sample were some 1,800,000 distinct CDR3 sequences; about two fifths of them appeared once. The ten largest clonotypes hold 23% of the sample. Source material: blood. The receptors were sampled from a human donor in good health.

V and J are TRBV6-1 and TRBJ1-2, with D perhaps matching TRBD1 (6 bases). V was pared by 6 bases and J by 4 bases, with 21 bases between. This CDR3 has 16 residues. CDR1 and CDR2 from the germline V gene are MNHNS and SASEGT. This chain's CDR3 is CASSTTGVNRVYGYTF. CDR3 sequence (DNA): TGTGCCAGCAGCACGACAGGTGTAAATCGGGTCTATGGCTACACCTTC.

The rearrangement links TRBV7-2 to TRBJ2-7; unclear D gene. V was cut by 5 bases and J by 1 base, with 15 bases left in between. CDR3 length: 15 amino acids. Germline CDR1 SGHTA, CDR2 FQGNSA. In DNA form, the CDR3 reads TGTGCCAGCAGCACCCGATTCGGCGGATCCTACGAGCAGTACTTC. Protein sequence: CASSTRFGGSYEQYF.

This clonotype was counted only a few times. The chain combines TRBV20-1 with TRBJ1-2, with D hard to call. The CDR3 is 14 amino acids. V was cut by 3 bases and J by 5 bases, with 16 bases left in between. The germline CDR1 and CDR2 sequences are DFQATT and SNEGSKA (reference sequence). The CDR3 spells CSASHAWGTYGYTF. The CDR3 nucleotides are TGCAGTGCTAGTCATGCGTGGGGTACTTATGGCTACACCTTC.

The chain joins TRBV7-8 to TRBJ2-7; the match to TRBD2 covers 11 bases. V was clipped by 0 bases and J by 0 bases; unmatched bases: 7. In germline, CDR1 is SGHVS, CDR2 FQNEAQ. The length of the CDR3 is 18 residues. The CDR3 DNA sequence: TGTGCCAGCAGCTTAGCGGCTAGCGGGGGGTTCTTCTCCTACGAGCAGTACTTC. It is translated as CASSLAASGGFFSYEQYF.

This clonotype was detected a few times. The chain joins TRBV12-3 or TRBV12-4 to TRBJ2-7, with 8 bases lining up with TRBD2. The CDR3 consists of 16 residues. Unmatched junction bases numbered 14, after V lost 5 bases and J lost 5 bases. The CDR3, as DNA: TGTGCCAGCAGTGCATCGGTCGGGGGGGGCCTTGACGAGCAGTACTTC. Its translation is CASSASVGGGLDEQYF.

This clonotype occurred a few times. This sequence joins TRBV6-5 and TRBJ1-5; D is possibly TRBD1 (6 bases). Germline V lookup: CDR1 MNHEY, CDR2 SVGAGI. V was clipped by 7 bases and J by 2 bases, with 15 bases between them. The CDR3 contains 15 residues. In DNA form, the CDR3 reads TGTGCCAGCACCCCGAGGGGGGATGGCAATCAGCCCCAGCATTTT. Its translation is CASTPRGDGNQPQHF.

This chain uses TRBV20-1 with TRBJ2-7, with TRBD2 matching 7 bases. Germline loops: CDR1 DFQATT, CDR2 SNEGSKA (reference sequence). This CDR3 has 16 amino acids. Trimming at V came to 3 bases and at J to 5 bases, leaving 16 bases not matched to a gene. CDR3 protein: CSASWEGIGRFDEQYF. The CDR3 DNA reads TGCAGTGCTAGTTGGGAGGGGATAGGTAGGTTCGACGAGCAGTACTTC.

In this sample, this clonotype turned up a few times. J is TRBJ2-3 and V is TRBV5-1; 9 nucleotides align to TRBD1. The CDR3 has 15 residues. The germline gives CDR1 SGHRS, CDR2 YFSETQ. Trimming removed 6 bases from V and 2 bases from J; junction bases left unmatched: 7. Written as DNA, the CDR3 is TGCGCCAGCACTAGGTGGGACAGGGACACAGATACGCAGTATTTT. It specifies CASTRWDRDTDTQYF.

In its sample, this clonotype was seen a few times. In nucleotides, the CDR3 is TGTGCCAGCAGCTTGGGCGCGGGGGGGCCGGAGACCCAGTACTTC. It yields the protein CASSLGAGGPETQYF. The V call is TRBV5-4, the J call TRBJ2-5; TRBD2 matches 9 bases. V lost 0 bases, J lost 5 bases, and 5 bases stayed unmatched. The length of the CDR3 is 15 residues. Germline lookup yields CDR1 SGHNT and CDR2 YYREEE (reference sequence). The whole variable domain, filled in from reference TRBV5-4 and TRBJ2-5, reads ETGVTQSPTHLIKTRGQQVTLRCSSQSGHNTVSWYQQALGQGPQFIFQYYREEENGRGNFPPRFSGLQFPNYSSELNVNALELDDSALYLCASSLGAGGPETQYFGPGTRLLVL.

The chain carries TRBV7-9 and TRBJ2-1, with D hard to call. Germline V gene sequence: CDR1 SEHNR, CDR2 FQNEAQ (reference sequence). The CDR3 consists of 14 residues. Trimming removed 1 base at V and 7 bases at J, with 11 bases between. The CDR3 reads CASSLGSLMNEQFF. CDR3 coding DNA: TGTGCCAGCAGCTTAGGATCCCTGATGAATGAGCAGTTCTTC.

The V and J genes are TRBV7-2 and TRBJ2-1, with no clear D. The V end was cut by 3 bases, the J end by 2 bases, with 8 bases between. CDR1 is SGHTA and CDR2 is FQGNSA in the germline V gene. CDR3 length: 14 residues. The CDR3 loop reads CASSFLVTYNEQFF. The CDR3, as DNA: TGTGCCAGCAGCTTCCTAGTTACCTACAATGAGCAGTTCTTC.

A few counts support this clonotype. V usage is TRBV12-3 or TRBV12-4 and J usage is TRBJ2-7, with D perhaps matching TRBD1 (5 bases). The DNA end is more similar to TRBJ2-5, so the J call may be wrong. CDR3 size: 15 residues. CDR3 amino acids: CASSLRRGIQETQYF. The CDR3 bases are TGTGCCAGCAGCCTCCGAAGGGGAATTCAAGAGACCCAGTACTTC.

This chain uses TRBV20-1 with TRBJ1-1; D is ambiguous. Germline V CDR1 and CDR2: DFQATT, SNEGSKA (reference sequence). The CDR3 is made up of 11 amino acids. The CDR3 DNA is TGCGCCAGAGAGCTGAACACTGAAGCTTTCTTT. It codes for CARELNTEAFF.

Note on this clonotype: At one boundary the junction diverges from the germline segment, which might be a read error. In DNA, the CDR3 is TGCGCCAGCAGCCAAGATTCCCCGGTTTGGGACGAGCAGAACTTC. Protein product: CASSQDSPVWDEQNF. The chain carries TRBV4-1 and TRBJ2-7; D may match TRBD1 or TRBD2 (5 bases each). CDR1 and CDR2 (germline): MGHRA, YSYEKL. The CDR3 is made up of 15 amino acids.

The chain links TRBV24-1 to TRBJ2-1; tentatively, D is TRBD1 (6 bases). The CDR3 spans 14 residues. Germline V CDR1 and CDR2: KGHDR, SFDVKD. Trimming left V 3 bases short and J 7 bases short, with 12 bases between. The CDR3 here is CATSDLGGGNEQFF. Here the CDR3 DNA reads TGTGCCACCAGTGATCTAGGGGGTGGAAATGAGCAGTTCTTC.

The chain is built from TRBV7-2 and TRBJ1-1; D not resolved. Germline V gene lookup returns CDR1 SGHTA and CDR2 FQGNSA. V lost 5 bases and J 3 bases, leaving 16 bases between the germline ends. This CDR3 comprises 15 residues. The CDR3 DNA reads as TGTGCCAGCAGCCCACGGCCGTCCCTCGACACTGAAGCTTTCTTT. This gives the protein CASSPRPSLDTEAFF.

This clonotype was seen at least ten times. The chain links TRBV2 to TRBJ2-5; D not resolved. Trimming removed 6 bases from V and 5 bases from J, with 7 bases in between. This CDR3 is 11 amino acids long. The germline CDR1 and CDR2 sequences are SNHLY and FYNNEI. As DNA, the CDR3 is TGTGCCAGCAGCAGGTGGGAGACCCAGTACTTC. This sequence encodes CASSRWETQYF.